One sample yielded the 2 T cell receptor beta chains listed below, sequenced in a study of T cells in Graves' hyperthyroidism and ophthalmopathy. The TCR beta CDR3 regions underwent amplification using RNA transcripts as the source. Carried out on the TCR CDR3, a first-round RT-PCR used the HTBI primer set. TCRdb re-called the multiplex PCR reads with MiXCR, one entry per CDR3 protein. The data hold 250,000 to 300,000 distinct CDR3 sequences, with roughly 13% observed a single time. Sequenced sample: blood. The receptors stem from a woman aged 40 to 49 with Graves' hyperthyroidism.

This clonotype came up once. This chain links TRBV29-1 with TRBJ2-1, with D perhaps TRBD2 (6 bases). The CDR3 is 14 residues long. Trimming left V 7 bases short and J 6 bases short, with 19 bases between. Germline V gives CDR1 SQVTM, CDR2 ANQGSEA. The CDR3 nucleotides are TGCAGCGCGGGAGCGGGTAGTCCGGGCAATGAGCAGTTCTTC. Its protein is CSAGAGSPGNEQFF.

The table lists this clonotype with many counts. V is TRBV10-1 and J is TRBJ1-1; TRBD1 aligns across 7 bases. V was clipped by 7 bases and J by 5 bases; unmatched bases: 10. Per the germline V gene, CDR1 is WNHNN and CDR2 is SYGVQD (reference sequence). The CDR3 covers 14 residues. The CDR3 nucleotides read TGCGCCAGCACTAGGAACAGGGGTGAAACTGAAGCTTTCTTT. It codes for CASTRNRGETEAFF.